The present TCR beta chain was sequenced within a study of T cell responses to AZD1222 COVID-19 vaccine. For the study at large: Second-dose intervals of approximately 4 or approximately 12 weeks were pooled.

Germline V gene data show CDR1 as SGDLS and CDR2 as YYNGEE. V lost 0 bases to trimming and J lost 4 bases; unmatched junction nucleotides: 9. The CDR3 totals 16 residues. Worth noting for this clone: Its antigen is not identified.

The study's findings and limits: Two AZD1222 doses significantly raised spike-specific TCR breadth and depth over controls.

TCRdb's table, derived via immunoSEQ multiplex PCR, lists solely in-frame clones and lacks some. The sample has about 120,000 clones, roughly 93% seen once. This material consisted of peripheral blood, taken on day 0 of AZD1222 vaccination. This chain uses TRBV9 with TRBJ1-1; 7 nucleotides match TRBD1. This receptor was obtained from an adult in good health. DNA for the CDR3: TGTGCCAGCAGCGTAGATATCCGACAGGGAAGCACTGAAGCTTTCTTT. It is translated as CASSVDIRQGSTEAFF. Variable domain in full (rest from reference TRBV9 and TRBJ1-1): DSGVTQTPKHLITATGQRVTLRCSPRSGDLSVYWYQQSLDQGLQFLIQYYNGEERAKGNILERFSAQQFPDLHSELNLSSLELGDSALYFCASSVDIRQGSTEAFFGQGTRLTVV.